Described below is a single T cell receptor (beta chain) sequence and its context. The CDR3 consists of 14 residues. The V gene lost 6 bases and the J gene lost 1 base, with 10 bases spanning the gap. Germline values: CDR1 MDHEN, CDR2 SYDVKM. These data originate in a study of T cell changes during pregnancy in multiple sclerosis. Data came from immunoSEQ multiplex PCR; TCRdb stores just in-frame clones and leaves some out. The table lists 85,000 to 100,000 clones, more than 85% of them singletons. The chain combines TRBV28 with TRBJ2-1; D may be TRBD2 (5 bases). The sequence came from a female donor with multiple sclerosis, enrolled in a pregnancy study. Specimen: peripheral blood, collected in the first trimester of pregnancy. For the CDR3, the DNA is TGTGCCAGCAGAACTAGGCCTTCCTACAATGAGCAGTTCTTC. It yields the protein CASRTRPSYNEQFF.